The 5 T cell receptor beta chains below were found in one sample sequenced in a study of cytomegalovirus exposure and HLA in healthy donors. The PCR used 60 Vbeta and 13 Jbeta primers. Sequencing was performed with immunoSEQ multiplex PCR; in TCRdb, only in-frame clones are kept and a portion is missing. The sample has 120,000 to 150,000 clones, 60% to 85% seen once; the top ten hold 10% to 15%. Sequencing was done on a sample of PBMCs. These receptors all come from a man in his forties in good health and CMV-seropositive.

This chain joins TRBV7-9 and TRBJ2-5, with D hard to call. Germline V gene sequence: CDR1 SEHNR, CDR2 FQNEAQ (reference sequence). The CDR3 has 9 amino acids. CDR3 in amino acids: CATGETQYF. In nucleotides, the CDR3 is TGTGCAACCGGGGAGACCCAGTACTTC. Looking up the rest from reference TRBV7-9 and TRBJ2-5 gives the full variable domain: DTGVSQNPRHKITKRGQNVTFRCDPISEHNRLYWYRQTLGQGPEFLTYFQNEAQLEKSRLLSDRFSAERPKGSFSTLEIQRTEQGDSAMYLCATGETQYFGPGTRLLVL.

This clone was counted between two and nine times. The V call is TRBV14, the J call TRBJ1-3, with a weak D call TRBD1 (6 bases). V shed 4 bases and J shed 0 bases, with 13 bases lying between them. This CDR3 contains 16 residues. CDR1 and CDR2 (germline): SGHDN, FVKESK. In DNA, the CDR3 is TGTGCCAGCAGCCGAACAGGGTCTTTCTCTGGAAACACCATATATTTT. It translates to CASSRTGSFSGNTIYF.

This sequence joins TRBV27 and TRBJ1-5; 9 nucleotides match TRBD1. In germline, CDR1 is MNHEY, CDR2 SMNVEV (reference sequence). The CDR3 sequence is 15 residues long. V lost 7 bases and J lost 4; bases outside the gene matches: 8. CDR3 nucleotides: TGTGCCAGCAAACCAGGGACAGGGACTAATCAGCCCCAGCATTTT. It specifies CASKPGTGTNQPQHF.

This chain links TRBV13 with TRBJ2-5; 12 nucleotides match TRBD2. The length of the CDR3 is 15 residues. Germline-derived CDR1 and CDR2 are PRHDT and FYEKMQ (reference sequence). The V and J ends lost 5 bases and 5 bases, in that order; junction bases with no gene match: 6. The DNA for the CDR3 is TGTGCCAGCAGCACGCGACTAGCGGGAGTCGAGACCCAGTACTTC. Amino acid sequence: CASSTRLAGVETQYF.

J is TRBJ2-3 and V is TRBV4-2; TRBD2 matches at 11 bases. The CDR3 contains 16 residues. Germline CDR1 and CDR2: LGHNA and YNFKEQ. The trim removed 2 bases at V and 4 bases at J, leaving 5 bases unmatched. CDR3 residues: CASSQRTSGSSDTQYF. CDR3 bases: TGTGCCAGCAGCCAACGGACTAGCGGGTCTTCAGATACGCAGTATTTT.